The clone carrying this T cell receptor beta chain has just a few counts. CDR1 is SNHLY, CDR2 FYNNEI, per germline. V shed 7 bases, J shed 2 bases, and the junction held 12 bases outside the gene matches. The CDR3 contains 16 residues. This sample is part of a study of cytomegalovirus exposure and HLA in healthy donors. The PCR was carried out with 60 Vbeta primers and 13 Jbeta primers. Assay: immunoSEQ multiplex PCR; the TCRdb copy retains only in-frame clones and omits some. The sample includes 150,000 to 250,000 clones, 79% of them seen just once. V usage is TRBV2 and J usage is TRBJ2-5, with TRBD2 matching 8 bases. The sequencing sample was made of PBMCs. The clonotype was recovered from a girl aged 5-17 years in good health and CMV-seropositive. The CDR3 sequence is CASTPGRRGAQETQYF. CDR3 DNA sequence: TGTGCCAGCACCCCCGGGCGGCGGGGGGCACAAGAGACCCAGTACTTC.